This T cell receptor (beta chain) was profiled in a study of cytotoxic CD8 clonotypes in ibrutinib-treated CLL. This clone was recorded only once. Sequencing was performed with immunoSEQ multiplex PCR; in TCRdb, only in-frame clones are kept and a portion is missing. The sample lists 130,000 or so clones, 70% to 85% occurring once. The V and J ends lost 4 bases and 5 bases, in that order; junction bases with no gene match: 5. CDR3 length equals 14 residues. The V gene's germline CDR1 is SGDLS and CDR2 YYNGEE. The sequencing used PBMCs, collected after 12 months of ibrutinib treatment. This chain links TRBV9 with TRBJ2-1, with 8 positions matching TRBD2. The origin of this receptor is a human donor with chronic lymphocytic leukemia. The CDR3 reads CASSFQTSDNEQFF. DNA of the CDR3: TGTGCCAGCAGCTTCCAGACTAGCGACAATGAGCAGTTCTTC.